The 8 T cell receptor beta chains below all came from one sample that was sequenced in a study of breast tumors, draining lymph nodes, adjacent tissues. TCRdb recomputed calls from the multiplex PCR reads with MiXCR, one row per CDR3 protein. This sample has around 170,000 distinct CDR3 sequences, with about 33% found just once. Samples came from axillary lymph nodes draining the breast cancer. The sample taken for sequencing was axillary lymph node tissue. These receptors were obtained from a female donor with breast cancer. Some clones in this sample may be carry-over from other donors' samples.

V usage is TRBV5-6 and J usage is TRBJ1-2, with TRBD1 matching 7 bases. This CDR3 spans 15 amino acids. V lost 0 bases to trimming and J lost 7 bases; unmatched junction nucleotides: 9. Looked up from germline, CDR1 is SGHDT and CDR2 is YYEEEE. This CDR3 reads CASSLVYTGVGGYTF. The CDR3 nucleotides read TGTGCCAGCAGCTTGGTATACACAGGGGTCGGTGGCTACACCTTC. Full variable domain (missing parts from reference TRBV5-6 and TRBJ1-2): DAGVTQSPTHLIKTRGQQVTLRCSPKSGHDTVSWYQQALGQGPQFIFQYYEEEERQRGNFPDRFSGHQFPNYSSELNVNALLLGDSALYLCASSLVYTGVGGYTFGSGTRLTVV.

The sample holds a few counts of this clonotype. This chain connects TRBV20-1 to TRBJ1-1, with D maybe TRBD1 (5 bases). V was trimmed by 2 bases and J by 3 bases, leaving 10 bases between them. CDR1 is DFQATT, CDR2 SNEGSKA, per germline (reference sequence). The CDR3 consists of 13 residues. CDR3 protein: CSARLWGDTEAFF. In nucleotides, the CDR3 is TGCAGTGCTAGACTCTGGGGCGACACTGAAGCTTTCTTT.

This clonotype was picked up many times. The chain links TRBV20-1 to TRBJ2-7, with 7 bases that match TRBD1. Trimming removed 0 bases from V and 0 bases from J; junction bases left unmatched: 5. Germline CDR1 and CDR2: DFQATT and SNEGSKA (reference sequence). This CDR3 has 15 residues. In nucleotides, the CDR3 is TGCAGTGCTAGAGATCGGGACAGAAGCTCCTACGAGCAGTACTTC. It is translated as CSARDRDRSSYEQYF.

On this clonotype itself: Germline is not matched at one junction end, which may reflect a read error. The chain links TRBV30 to TRBJ2-2, with a tentative D call TRBD1 (6 bases). The CDR3 has 13 residues. Germline V lookup: CDR1 GTSNPN, CDR2 SVGIG (reference sequence). CDR3 in amino acids: CVWSFVGGGELFF. CDR3 nucleotide sequence: TGTGTCTGGAGTTTTGTAGGGGGCGGGGAGCTGTTTTTT.

The DNA of the CDR3 is TGTGCCAGCACCGAAGGTGCGGGAGTGGCCTACGAGCAGTACTTC. It yields the protein CASTEGAGVAYEQYF. This sequence joins TRBV6-6 and TRBJ2-7, with TRBD2 identical over 7 bases. The CDR3 is made up of 15 amino acids. With V trimmed by 7 bases and J by 2 bases, 11 bases remained unmatched. Germline V gene lookup returns CDR1 MNHNY and CDR2 SVGAGI (reference sequence).

A word on this clonotype: Here the CDR3 omits its conserved ending phenylalanine or tryptophan, so a read error is the likely source. The limits of the CDR3 on the DNA are not certain, so only TCRdb's listed CDR3 is given. The chain carries TRBV7-9 and TRBJ1-2; the listed D gene, TRBD1, was not tested against the DNA. The CDR3 is 15 amino acids in total, end residues counted. Germline V gene sequence: CDR1 SEHNR, CDR2 FQNEAQ (reference sequence). CDR3 region: CASSTTGADHYGYPS.

Turning to this clonotype: This may be a read error, as it is one base from a much larger clone. The chain uses TRBV20-1 and TRBJ2-1, with D uncertain. The CDR3 contains 10 residues. The germline V gene has CDR1 DFQATT and CDR2 SNEGSKA (reference sequence). The CDR3 nucleotides are TGCAGTGCTACCCGTCTGCAGCAGCTCTTC. Its protein is CSATRLQQLF.

This clonotype was seen more than once but under ten times. This CDR3 fails to terminate in the conserved phenylalanine or tryptophan, so it likely reflects a read error. CDR3 residues: CSARAGAGNSGYTL. In nucleotides, the CDR3 is TGCAGTGCTAGAGCTGGTGCGGGGAACTCTGGCTACACCCTC. This chain links TRBV20-1 with TRBJ1-2, with unresolved D. The V gene's germline CDR1 is DFQATT and CDR2 SNEGSKA (reference sequence). The CDR3 has 14 amino acids.